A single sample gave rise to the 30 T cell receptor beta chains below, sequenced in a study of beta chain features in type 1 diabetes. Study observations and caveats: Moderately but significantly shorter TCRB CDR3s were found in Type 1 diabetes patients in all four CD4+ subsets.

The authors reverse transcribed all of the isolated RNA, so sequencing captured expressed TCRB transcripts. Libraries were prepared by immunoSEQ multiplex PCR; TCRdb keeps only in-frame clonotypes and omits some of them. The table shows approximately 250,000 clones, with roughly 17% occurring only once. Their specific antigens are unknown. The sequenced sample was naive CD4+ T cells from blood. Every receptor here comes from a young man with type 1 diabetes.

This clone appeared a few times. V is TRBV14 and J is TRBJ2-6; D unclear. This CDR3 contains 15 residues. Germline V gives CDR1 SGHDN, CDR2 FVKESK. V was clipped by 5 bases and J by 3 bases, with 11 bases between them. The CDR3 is CASSSMGFGANVLTF. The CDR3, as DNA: TGTGCCAGCAGCTCCATGGGTTTTGGGGCCAACGTCCTGACTTTC.

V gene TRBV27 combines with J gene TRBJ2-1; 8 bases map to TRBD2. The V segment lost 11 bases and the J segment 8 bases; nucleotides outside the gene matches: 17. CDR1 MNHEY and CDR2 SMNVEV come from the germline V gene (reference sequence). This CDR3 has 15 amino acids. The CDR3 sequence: CASKGGLALWDEQFF. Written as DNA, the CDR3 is TGTGCCTCCAAAGGAGGACTAGCTTTATGGGATGAGCAGTTCTTC.

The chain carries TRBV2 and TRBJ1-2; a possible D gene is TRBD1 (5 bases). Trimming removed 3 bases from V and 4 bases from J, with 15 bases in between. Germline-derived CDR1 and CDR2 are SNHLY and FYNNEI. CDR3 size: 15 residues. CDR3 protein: CASSDIGQGVYGYTF. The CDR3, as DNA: TGTGCCAGCAGTGATATAGGGCAGGGAGTCTATGGCTACACCTTC.

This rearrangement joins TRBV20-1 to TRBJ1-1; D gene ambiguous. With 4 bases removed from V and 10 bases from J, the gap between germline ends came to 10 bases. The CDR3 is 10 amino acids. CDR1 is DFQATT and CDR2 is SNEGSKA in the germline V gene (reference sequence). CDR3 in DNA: TGCAGTGCTACCTCGGTGGTAGCTTTCTTT. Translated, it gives CSATSVVAFF.

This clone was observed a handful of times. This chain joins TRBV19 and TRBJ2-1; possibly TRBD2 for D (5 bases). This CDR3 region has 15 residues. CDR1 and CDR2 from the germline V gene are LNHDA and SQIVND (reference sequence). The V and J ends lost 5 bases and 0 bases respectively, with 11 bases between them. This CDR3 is CASSPSGSSYNEQFF. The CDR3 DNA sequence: TGTGCCAGTAGTCCGAGCGGAAGCTCCTACAATGAGCAGTTCTTC.

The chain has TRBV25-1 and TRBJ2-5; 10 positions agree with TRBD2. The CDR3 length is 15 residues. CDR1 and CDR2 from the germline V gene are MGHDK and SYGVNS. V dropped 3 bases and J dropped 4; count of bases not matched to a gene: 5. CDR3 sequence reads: CASSDPRTSGETQYF. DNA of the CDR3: TGTGCCAGCAGTGACCCCCGGACTAGCGGAGAGACCCAGTACTTC.

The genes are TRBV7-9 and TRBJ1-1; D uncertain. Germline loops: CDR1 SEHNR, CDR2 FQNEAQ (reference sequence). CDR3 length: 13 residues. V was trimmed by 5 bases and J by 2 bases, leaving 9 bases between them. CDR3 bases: TGTGCCAGCAGCACGTGGGATAACACTGAAGCTTTCTTT. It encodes CASSTWDNTEAFF.

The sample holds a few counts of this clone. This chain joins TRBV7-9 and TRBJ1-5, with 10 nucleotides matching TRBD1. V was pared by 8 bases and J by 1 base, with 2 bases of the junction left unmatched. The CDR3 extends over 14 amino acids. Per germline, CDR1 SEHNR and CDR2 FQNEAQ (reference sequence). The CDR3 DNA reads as TGTGCCAGCGGGACAGGGGCGAGCAATCAGCCCCAGCATTTT. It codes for CASGTGASNQPQHF.

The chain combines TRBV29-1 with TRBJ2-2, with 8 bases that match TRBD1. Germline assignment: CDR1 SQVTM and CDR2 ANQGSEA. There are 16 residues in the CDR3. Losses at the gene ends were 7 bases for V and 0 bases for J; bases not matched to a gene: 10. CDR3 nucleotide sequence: TGCAGCGGATCCGGACAGGGATCTTCGAACACCGGGGAGCTGTTTTTT. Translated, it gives CSGSGQGSSNTGELFF.

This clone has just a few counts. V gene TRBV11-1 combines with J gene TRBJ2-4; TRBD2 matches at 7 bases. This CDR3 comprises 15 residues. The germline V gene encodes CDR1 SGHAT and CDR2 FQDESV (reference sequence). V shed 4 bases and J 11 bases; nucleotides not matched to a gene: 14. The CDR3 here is CASSSTSRTGVVQYF. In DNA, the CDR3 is TGTGCCAGCAGCTCGACTAGCCGGACCGGAGTGGTTCAGTACTTC. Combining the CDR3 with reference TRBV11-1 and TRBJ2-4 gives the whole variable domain EAEVAQSPRYKITEKSQAVAFWCDPISGHATLYWYRQILGQGPELLVQFQDESVVDDSQLPKDRFSAERLKGVDSTLKIQPAELGDSAMYLCASSSTSRTGVVQYFGAGTRLSVL.

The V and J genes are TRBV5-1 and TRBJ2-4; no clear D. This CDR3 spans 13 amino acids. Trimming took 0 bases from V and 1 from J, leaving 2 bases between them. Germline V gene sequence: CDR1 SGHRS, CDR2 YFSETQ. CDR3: CASSLVAKNIQYF. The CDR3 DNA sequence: TGCGCCAGCAGCTTGGTGGCCAAAAACATTCAGTACTTC.

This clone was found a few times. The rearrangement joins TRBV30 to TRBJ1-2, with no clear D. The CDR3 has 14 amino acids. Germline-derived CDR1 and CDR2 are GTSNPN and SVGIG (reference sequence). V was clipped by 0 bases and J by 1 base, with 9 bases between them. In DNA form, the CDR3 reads TGTGCCTGGAGTGTTTCGGTATTTAACTATGGCTACACCTTC. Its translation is CAWSVSVFNYGYTF.

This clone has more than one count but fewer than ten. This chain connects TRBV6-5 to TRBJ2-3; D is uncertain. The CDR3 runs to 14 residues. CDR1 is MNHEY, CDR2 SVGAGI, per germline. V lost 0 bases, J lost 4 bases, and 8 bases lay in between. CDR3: CASSYSMYADTQYF. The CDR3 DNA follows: TGTGCCAGCAGTTACTCGATGTATGCAGATACGCAGTATTTT.

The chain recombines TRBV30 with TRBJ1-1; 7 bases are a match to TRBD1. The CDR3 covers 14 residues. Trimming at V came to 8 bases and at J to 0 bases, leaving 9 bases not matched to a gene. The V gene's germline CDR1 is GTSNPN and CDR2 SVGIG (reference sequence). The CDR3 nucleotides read TGTGCCCAAGAGGACAGGACCCTGAACACTGAAGCTTTCTTT. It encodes CAQEDRTLNTEAFF.

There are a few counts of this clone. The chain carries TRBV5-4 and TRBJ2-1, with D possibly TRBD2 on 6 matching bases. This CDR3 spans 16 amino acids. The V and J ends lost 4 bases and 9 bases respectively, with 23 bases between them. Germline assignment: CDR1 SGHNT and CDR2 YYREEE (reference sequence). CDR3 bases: TGTGCCAGCAGCGTGAAGTCCGGGACTGGTTCGGGTGAGCAGTTCTTC. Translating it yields CASSVKSGTGSGEQFF.

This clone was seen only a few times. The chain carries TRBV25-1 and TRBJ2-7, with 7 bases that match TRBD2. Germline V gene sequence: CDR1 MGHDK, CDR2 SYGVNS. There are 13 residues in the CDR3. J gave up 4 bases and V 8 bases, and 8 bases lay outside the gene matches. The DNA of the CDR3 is TGTGCCAGCGGATATAGCGGGTTATACGAGCAGTACTTC. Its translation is CASGYSGLYEQYF.

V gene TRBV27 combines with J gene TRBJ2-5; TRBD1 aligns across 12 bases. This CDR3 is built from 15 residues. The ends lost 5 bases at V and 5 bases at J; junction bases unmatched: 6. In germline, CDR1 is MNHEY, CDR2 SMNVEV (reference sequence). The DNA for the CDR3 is TGTGCCAGCAGTCCGGGACAGGGGGCGCAGGAGACCCAGTACTTC. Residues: CASSPGQGAQETQYF.

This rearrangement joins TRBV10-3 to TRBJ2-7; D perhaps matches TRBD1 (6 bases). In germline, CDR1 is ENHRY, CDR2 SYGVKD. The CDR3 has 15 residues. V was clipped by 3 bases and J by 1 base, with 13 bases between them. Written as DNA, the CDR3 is TGTGCCATCAGTGATGGGGGCAGATCTTCCTACGAGCAGTACTTC. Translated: CAISDGGRSSYEQYF.

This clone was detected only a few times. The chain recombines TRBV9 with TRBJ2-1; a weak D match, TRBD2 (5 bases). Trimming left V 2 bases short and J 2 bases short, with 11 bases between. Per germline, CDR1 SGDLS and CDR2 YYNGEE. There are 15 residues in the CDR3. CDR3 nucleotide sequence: TGTGCCAGCAGCGTCCAAGCGGACCCCTACAATGAGCAGTTCTTC. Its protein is CASSVQADPYNEQFF.

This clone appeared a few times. The chain's CDR3 is CASSPRDRDYGYTF. In DNA form, the CDR3 reads TGTGCCAGCAGTCCCCGGGACAGGGACTATGGCTACACCTTC. The V gene is TRBV5-4, the J gene TRBJ1-2, with 9 bases that match TRBD1. Germline loops: CDR1 SGHNT, CDR2 YYREEE (reference sequence). V was clipped by 5 bases and J by 3 bases; unmatched bases: 5. The CDR3 loop spans 14 amino acids.

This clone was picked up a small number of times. CDR3 sequence: CSVGSTGGVETQYF. The CDR3 DNA follows: TGCAGCGTTGGTTCCACAGGGGGCGTCGAGACCCAGTACTTC. The gene calls are TRBV29-1 and TRBJ2-5, with 9 bases lining up with TRBD1. The V gene's germline CDR1 is SQVTM and CDR2 ANQGSEA. V dropped 4 bases and J dropped 5; count of bases not matched to a gene: 8. This CDR3 has 14 amino acids.

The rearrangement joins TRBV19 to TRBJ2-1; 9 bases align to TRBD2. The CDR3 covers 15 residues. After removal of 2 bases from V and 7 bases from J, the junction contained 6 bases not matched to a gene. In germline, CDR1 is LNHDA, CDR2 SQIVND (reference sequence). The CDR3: CASSIQAGGGNEQFF. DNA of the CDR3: TGTGCCAGTAGTATACAAGCGGGAGGAGGTAATGAGCAGTTCTTC.

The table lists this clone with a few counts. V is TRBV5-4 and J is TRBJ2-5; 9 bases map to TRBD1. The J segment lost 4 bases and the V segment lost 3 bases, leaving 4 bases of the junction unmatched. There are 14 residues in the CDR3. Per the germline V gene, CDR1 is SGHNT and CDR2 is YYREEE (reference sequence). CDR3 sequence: CASSSPTGGETQYF. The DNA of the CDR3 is TGTGCCAGCAGCTCTCCGACAGGGGGAGAGACCCAGTACTTC.

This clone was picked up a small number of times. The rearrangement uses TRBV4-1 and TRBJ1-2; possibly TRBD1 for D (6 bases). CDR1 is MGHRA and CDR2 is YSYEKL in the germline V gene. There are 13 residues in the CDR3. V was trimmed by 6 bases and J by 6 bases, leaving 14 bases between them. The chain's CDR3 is CASSRTELHGYTF. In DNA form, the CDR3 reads TGCGCCAGCAGTCGGACAGAGCTACATGGCTACACCTTC.

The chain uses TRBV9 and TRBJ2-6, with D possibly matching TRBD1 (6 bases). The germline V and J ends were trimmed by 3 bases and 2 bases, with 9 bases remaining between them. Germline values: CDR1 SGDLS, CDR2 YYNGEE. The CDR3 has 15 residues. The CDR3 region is CASSAGTPGANVLTF. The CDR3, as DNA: TGTGCCAGCAGCGCAGGGACACCTGGGGCCAACGTCCTGACTTTC. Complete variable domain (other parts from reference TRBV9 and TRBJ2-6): DSGVTQTPKHLITATGQRVTLRCSPRSGDLSVYWYQQSLDQGLQFLIQYYNGEERAKGNILERFSAQQFPDLHSELNLSSLELGDSALYFCASSAGTPGANVLTFGAGSRLTVL.

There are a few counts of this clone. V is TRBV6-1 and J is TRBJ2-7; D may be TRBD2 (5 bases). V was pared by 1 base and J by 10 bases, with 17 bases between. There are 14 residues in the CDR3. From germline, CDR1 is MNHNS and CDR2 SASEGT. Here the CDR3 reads CASSEGGWVVNQYF. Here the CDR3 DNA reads TGTGCCAGCAGTGAAGGCGGGTGGGTGGTGAATCAGTACTTC.

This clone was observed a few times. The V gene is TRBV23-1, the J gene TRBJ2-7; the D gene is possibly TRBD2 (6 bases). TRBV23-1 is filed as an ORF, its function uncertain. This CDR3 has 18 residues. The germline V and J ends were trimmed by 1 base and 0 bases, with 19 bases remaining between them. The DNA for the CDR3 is TGCGCCAGCAGTCAATTGGCAGAAGGAGGAGGGAGCTCCTACGAGCAGTACTTC. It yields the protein CASSQLAEGGGSSYEQYF.

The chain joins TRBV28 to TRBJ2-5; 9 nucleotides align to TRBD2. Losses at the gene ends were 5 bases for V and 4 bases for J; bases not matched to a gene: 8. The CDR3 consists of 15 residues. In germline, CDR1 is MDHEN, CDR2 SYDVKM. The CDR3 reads CASSLGGRATETQYF. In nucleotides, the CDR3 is TGTGCCAGCAGTCTAGGCGGGAGGGCCACAGAGACCCAGTACTTC.

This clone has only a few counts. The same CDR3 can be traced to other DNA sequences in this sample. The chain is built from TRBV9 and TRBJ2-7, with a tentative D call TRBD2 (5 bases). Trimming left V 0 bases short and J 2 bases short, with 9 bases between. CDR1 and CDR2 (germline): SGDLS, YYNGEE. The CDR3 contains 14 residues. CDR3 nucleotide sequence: TGTGCCAGCAGCGTAGCTACGGGGACCTACGAGCAGTACTTC. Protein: CASSVATGTYEQYF.

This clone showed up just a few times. The DNA for the CDR3 is TGTGCCACCAGCAAAGTCGGTGGCGGGGAGCTGTTTTTT. Translating gives CATSKVGGGELFF. The V gene is TRBV15, the J gene TRBJ2-2; D is unresolved. The length of the CDR3 is 13 residues. Trimming cost V 4 bases and J 7 bases, with 10 bases left between them. Germline V CDR1 and CDR2: LNHNV, YYDKDF (reference sequence).